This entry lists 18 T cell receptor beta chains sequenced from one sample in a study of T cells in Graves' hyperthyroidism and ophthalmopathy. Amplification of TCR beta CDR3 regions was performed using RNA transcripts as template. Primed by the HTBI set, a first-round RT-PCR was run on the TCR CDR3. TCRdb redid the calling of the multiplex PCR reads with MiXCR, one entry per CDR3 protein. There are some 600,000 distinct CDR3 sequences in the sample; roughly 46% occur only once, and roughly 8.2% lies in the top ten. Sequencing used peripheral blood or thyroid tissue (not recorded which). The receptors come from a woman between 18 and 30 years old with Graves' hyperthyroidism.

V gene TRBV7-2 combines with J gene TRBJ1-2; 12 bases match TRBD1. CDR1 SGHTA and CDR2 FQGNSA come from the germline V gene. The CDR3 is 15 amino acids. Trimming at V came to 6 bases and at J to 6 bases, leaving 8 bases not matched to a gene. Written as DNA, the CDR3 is TGTGCCAGCAGGTCGGGACAGGGGGCGCGTGATGGCTACACCTTC. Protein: CASRSGQGARDGYTF.

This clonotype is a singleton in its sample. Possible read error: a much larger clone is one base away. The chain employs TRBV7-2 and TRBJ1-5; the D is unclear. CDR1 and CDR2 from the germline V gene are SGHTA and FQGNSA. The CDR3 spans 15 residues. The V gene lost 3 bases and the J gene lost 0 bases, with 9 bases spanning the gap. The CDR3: CASSFGRTSNQPQHF. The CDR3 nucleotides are TGTGCCAGCAGCTTCGGACGAACTAGCAATCAGCCCCAGCATTTT.

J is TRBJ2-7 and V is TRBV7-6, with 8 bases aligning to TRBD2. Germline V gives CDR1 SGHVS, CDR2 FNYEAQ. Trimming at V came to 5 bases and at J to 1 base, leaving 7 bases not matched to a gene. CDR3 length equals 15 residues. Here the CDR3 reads CASSPSGSRSYEQYF. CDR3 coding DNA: TGTGCCAGCAGCCCGAGCGGGAGTAGGTCCTACGAGCAGTACTTC.

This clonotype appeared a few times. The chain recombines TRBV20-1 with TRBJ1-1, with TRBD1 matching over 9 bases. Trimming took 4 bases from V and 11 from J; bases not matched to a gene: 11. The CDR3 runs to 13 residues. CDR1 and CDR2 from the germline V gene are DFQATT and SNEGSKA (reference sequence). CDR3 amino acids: CSATDRGALAAFF. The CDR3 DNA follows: TGCAGTGCTACAGACAGGGGGGCATTGGCTGCTTTCTTT.

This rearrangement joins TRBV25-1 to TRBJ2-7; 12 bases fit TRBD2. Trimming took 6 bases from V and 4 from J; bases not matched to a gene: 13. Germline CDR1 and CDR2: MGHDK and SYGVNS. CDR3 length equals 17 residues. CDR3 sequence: CASSQDSATSGSYEQYF. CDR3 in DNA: TGTGCCAGCAGCCAAGATTCCGCGACTAGCGGGAGTTACGAGCAGTACTTC.

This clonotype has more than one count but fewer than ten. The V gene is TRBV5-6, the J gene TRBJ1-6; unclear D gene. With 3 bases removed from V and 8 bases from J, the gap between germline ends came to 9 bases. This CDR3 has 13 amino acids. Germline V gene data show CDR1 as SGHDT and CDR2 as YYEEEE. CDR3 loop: CASSSLLDSPLHF. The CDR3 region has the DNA TGTGCCAGCAGCTCCCTTCTAGATTCACCCCTCCACTTT. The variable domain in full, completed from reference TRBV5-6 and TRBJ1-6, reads DAGVTQSPTHLIKTRGQQVTLRCSPKSGHDTVSWYQQALGQGPQFIFQYYEEEERQRGNFPDRFSGHQFPNYSSELNVNALLLGDSALYLCASSSLLDSPLHFGNGTRLTVT.

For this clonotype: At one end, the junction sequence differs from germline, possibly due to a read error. CDR3: CAGSLPYGGPGGETQYF. The CDR3 DNA is TGTGCCGGCAGCTTACCCTATGGCGGCCCAGGGGGAGAGACCCAGTACTTC. V is TRBV7-9 and J is TRBJ2-5, with 7 bases lining up with TRBD1. CDR3 length: 17 amino acids. Germline CDR1 SEHNR, CDR2 FQNEAQ (reference sequence).

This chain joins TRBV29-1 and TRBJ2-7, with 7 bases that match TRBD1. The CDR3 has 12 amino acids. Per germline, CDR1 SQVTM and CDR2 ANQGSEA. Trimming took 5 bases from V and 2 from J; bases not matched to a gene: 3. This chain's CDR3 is CSVSGTAYEQYF. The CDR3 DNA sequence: TGCAGCGTTTCCGGGACAGCCTACGAGCAGTACTTC.

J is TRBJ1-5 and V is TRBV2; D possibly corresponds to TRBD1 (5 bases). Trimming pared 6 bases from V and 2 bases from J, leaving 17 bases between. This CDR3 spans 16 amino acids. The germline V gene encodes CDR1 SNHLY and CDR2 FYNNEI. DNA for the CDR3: TGTGCCAGCAGCCCGCTGGGGGAAGGGGGCAATCAGCCCCAGCATTTT. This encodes CASSPLGEGGNQPQHF.

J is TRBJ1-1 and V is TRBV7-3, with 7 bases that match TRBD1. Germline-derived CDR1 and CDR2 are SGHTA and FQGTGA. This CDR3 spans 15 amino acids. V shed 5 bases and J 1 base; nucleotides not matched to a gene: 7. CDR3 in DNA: TGTGCCAGCAGCCTCACGACAGGGAGGAACACTGAAGCTTTCTTT. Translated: CASSLTTGRNTEAFF.

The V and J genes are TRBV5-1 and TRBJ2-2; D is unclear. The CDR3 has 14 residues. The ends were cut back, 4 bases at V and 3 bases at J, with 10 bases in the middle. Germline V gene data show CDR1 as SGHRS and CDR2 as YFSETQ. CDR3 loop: CASSPLVDTGELFF. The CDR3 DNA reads TGCGCCAGCAGCCCCTTAGTCGACACCGGGGAGCTGTTTTTT.

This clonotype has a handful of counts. The CDR3 is CASSLNGGRAVTEAFF. In DNA form, the CDR3 reads TGTGCCAGCAGCTTAAACGGGGGGCGCGCGGTCACTGAAGCTTTCTTT. This chain links TRBV7-3 with TRBJ1-1; tentative D call: TRBD1 (6 bases). V was clipped by 1 base and J by 4 bases, with 16 bases between them. The CDR3 is 16 residues long. The germline CDR1 and CDR2 sequences are SGHTA and FQGTGA. Using reference TRBV7-3 and TRBJ1-1 for the parts outside the CDR3, the full variable domain is GAGVSQTPSNKVTEKGKYVELRCDPISGHTALYWYRQSLGQGPEFLIYFQGTGAADDSGLPNDRFFAVRPEGSVSTLKIQRTERGDSAVYLCASSLNGGRAVTEAFFGQGTRLTVV.

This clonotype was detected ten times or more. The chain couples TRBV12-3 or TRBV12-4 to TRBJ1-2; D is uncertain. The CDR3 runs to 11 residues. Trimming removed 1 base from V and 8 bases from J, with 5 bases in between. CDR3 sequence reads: CASSLGLGYTF. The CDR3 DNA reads TGTGCCAGCAGTTTAGGTCTAGGCTACACCTTC.

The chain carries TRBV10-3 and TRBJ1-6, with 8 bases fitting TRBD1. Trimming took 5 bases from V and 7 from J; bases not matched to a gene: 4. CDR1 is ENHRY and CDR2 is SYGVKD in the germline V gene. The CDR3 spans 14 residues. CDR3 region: CAISRTGPNSPLHF. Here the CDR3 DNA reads TGTGCCATCAGTAGGACAGGGCCCAATTCACCCCTCCACTTT.

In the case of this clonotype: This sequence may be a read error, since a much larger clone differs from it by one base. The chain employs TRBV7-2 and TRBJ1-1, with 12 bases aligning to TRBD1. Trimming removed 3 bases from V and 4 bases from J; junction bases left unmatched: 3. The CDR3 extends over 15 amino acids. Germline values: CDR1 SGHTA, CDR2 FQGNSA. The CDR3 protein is CASSLGQGAITEAFF. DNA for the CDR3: TGTGCCAGCAGCTTGGGACAGGGGGCGATCACTGAAGCTTTCTTT.

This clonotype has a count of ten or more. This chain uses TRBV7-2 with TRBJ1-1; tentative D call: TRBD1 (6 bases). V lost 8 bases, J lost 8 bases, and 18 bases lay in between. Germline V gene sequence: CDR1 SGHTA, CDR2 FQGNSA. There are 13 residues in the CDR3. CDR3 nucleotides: TGTGCCAGCTCACAAACGACAGGCGCCGAAGCTTTCTTT. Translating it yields CASSQTTGAEAFF.

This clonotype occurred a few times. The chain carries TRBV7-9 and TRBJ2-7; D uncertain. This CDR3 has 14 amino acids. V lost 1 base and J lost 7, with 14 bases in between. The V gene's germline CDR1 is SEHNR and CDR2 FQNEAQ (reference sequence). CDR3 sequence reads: CASSLGVSLFEQYF. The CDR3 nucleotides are TGTGCCAGCAGCTTAGGGGTATCTCTTTTTGAGCAGTACTTC.

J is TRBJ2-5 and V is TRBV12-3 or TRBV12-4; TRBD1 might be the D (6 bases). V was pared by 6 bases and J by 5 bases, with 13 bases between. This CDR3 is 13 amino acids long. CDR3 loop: CASRTLTGETQYF. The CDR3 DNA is TGTGCCAGCAGGACCCTTACAGGGGAGACCCAGTACTTC.